These T cell receptor beta chains were read from a single sample in a study of T cell changes during pregnancy in multiple sclerosis. Sequencing was performed with immunoSEQ multiplex PCR; in TCRdb, only in-frame clones are kept and a portion is missing. The data hold roughly 30,000 clones, with 90% to 95% observed a single time. The sample was CD4+ T cells from peripheral blood mononuclear cells, taken in the second trimester of pregnancy. The receptors stem from a female donor with multiple sclerosis, enrolled in a pregnancy study. Each CDR3 is given with its conserved first and last residue. The order of the fields is CDR3 length, D gene, clone size, J gene, V gene, CDR3 protein, CDR3 DNA. D genes are given only for firm matches. The size of a clone is reported for some rows only, either as once, few or many, or as a class for expanded clones.

length: 13; D: NA; size: NA; J: TRBJ1-3; V: TRBV6-1; CDR3: CASKGASGNTIYF; DNA: TGTGCCAGCAAAGGGGCCTCTGGAAACACCATATATTTT
length: 13; D: NA; size: NA; J: TRBJ1-2; V: TRBV13; CDR3: CASSSVANYGYTF; DNA: TGTGCCAGCAGCTCGGTAGCTAACTATGGCTACACCTTC
length: 16; D: NA; size: NA; J: TRBJ1-2; V: TRBV5-4; CDR3: CASSPGATTYLAGYTF; DNA: TGTGCCAGCAGCCCTGGAGCCACTACCTACCTGGCAGGCTACACCTTC
length: 16; D: TRBD2; size: NA; J: TRBJ2-7; V: TRBV6-6; CDR3: CASSYGQSGNPHEQYF; DNA: TGTGCCAGCAGTTACGGGCAAAGCGGGAACCCCCACGAGCAGTACTTC
length: 14; D: NA; size: NA; J: TRBJ2-5; V: TRBV14; CDR3: CASSARDFQETQYF; DNA: TGTGCCAGCAGCGCCCGGGACTTCCAAGAGACCCAGTACTTC
length: 13; D: TRBD1; size: NA; J: TRBJ1-2; V: TRBV30; CDR3: CAWSKGRGFRYTF; DNA: TGTGCCTGGAGTAAGGGCAGGGGGTTTCGCTACACCTTC
length: 15; D: NA; size: NA; J: TRBJ1-5; V: TRBV6-5; CDR3: CATAAGVRPDQPQHF; DNA: TGTGCCACCGCGGCGGGGGTTCGACCTGATCAGCCCCAGCATTTT
length: 15; D: NA; size: NA; J: TRBJ1-1; V: TRBV15; CDR3: CATSRVRVLVSEAFF; DNA: TGTGCCACCAGCAGAGTGCGGGTCTTGGTTTCTGAAGCTTTCTTT
length: 14; D: NA; size: NA; J: TRBJ2-3; V: TRBV10-3; CDR3: CAISVEDAQDTQYF; DNA: TGTGCCATCAGTGTGGAGGATGCACAGGATACGCAGTATTTT
length: 15; D: TRBD1; size: once; J: TRBJ1-5; V: TRBV30; CDR3: CAWSSGQGMNQPQHF; DNA: TGTGCCTGGAGTTCGGGACAGGGGATGAATCAGCCCCAGCATTTT
length: 16; D: NA; size: NA; J: TRBJ2-2; V: TRBV23-1; CDR3: CASGWAGGGRVGELFF; DNA: TGCGCCAGCGGATGGGCGGGTGGGGGCAGGGTAGGGGAGCTGTTTTTT
length: 15; D: TRBD2; size: NA; J: TRBJ2-3; V: TRBV19; CDR3: CASSILAGHTDTQYF; DNA: TGTGCCAGTAGTATCCTAGCGGGTCACACAGATACGCAGTATTTT
length: 16; D: TRBD1; size: NA; J: TRBJ2-1; V: TRBV7-2; CDR3: CASSTTGVSSYNEQFF; DNA: TGTGCCAGCAGCACGACAGGGGTCAGCTCCTACAATGAGCAGTTCTTC
length: 14; D: NA; size: NA; J: TRBJ2-7; V: TRBV5-4; CDR3: CASSRPDAQGEQYF; DNA: TGTGCCAGCAGCCGACCAGACGCGCAGGGAGAGCAGTACTTC
length: 15; D: TRBD1; size: few; J: TRBJ1-1; V: TRBV13; CDR3: CASSLGDRMNTEAFF; DNA: TGTGCCAGCAGCTTAGGGGACAGGATGAACACTGAAGCTTTCTTT
length: 14; D: TRBD1; size: NA; J: TRBJ1-2; V: TRBV5-1; CDR3: CASSLGQANYGYTF; DNA: TGCGCCAGCAGCTTAGGACAGGCTAACTATGGCTACACCTTC
length: 13; D: NA; size: NA; J: TRBJ2-5; V: TRBV18; CDR3: CASSPGREETQYF; DNA: TGTGCCAGCTCCCCGGGCAGGGAAGAGACCCAGTACTTC
length: 15; D: NA; size: NA; J: TRBJ2-3; V: TRBV30; CDR3: CAWTRLGLSTDTQYF; DNA: TGTGCCTGGACGCGGCTAGGCCTTAGCACAGATACGCAGTATTTT
length: 15; D: TRBD2; size: NA; J: TRBJ2-5; V: TRBV7-2; CDR3: CASSLGPGLERTQYF; DNA: TGTGCCAGCAGCTTAGGCCCGGGACTAGAGCGGACCCAGTACTTC
length: 16; D: TRBD1; size: once; J: TRBJ1-2; V: TRBV4-2; CDR3: CASSQGFGQGADGYTF; DNA: TGTGCCAGCAGCCAAGGTTTTGGGCAGGGGGCGGATGGCTACACCTTC
length: 14; D: NA; size: NA; J: TRBJ1-1; V: TRBV19; CDR3: CASSIGARNTEAFF; DNA: TGTGCCAGTAGTATTGGGGCACGGAACACTGAAGCTTTCTTT
length: 13; D: NA; size: NA; J: TRBJ1-5; V: TRBV30; CDR3: CAWSVTVNQPQHF; DNA: TGTGCCTGGAGTGTGACAGTTAATCAGCCCCAGCATTTT
length: 16; D: TRBD1; size: NA; J: TRBJ2-1; V: TRBV5-1; CDR3: CASSYIPGQGGGEQFF; DNA: TGCGCCAGCAGTTATATACCGGGACAGGGAGGTGGTGAGCAGTTCTTC
length: 12; D: NA; size: once; J: TRBJ2-3; V: TRBV18; CDR3: CASSPYLDTQYF; DNA: TGTGCCAGCTCACCCTACCTGGATACGCAGTATTTT
length: 13; D: NA; size: NA; J: TRBJ2-5; V: TRBV5-4; CDR3: CASSSSLEETQYF; DNA: TGTGCCAGCAGCAGTAGCCTGGAAGAGACCCAGTACTTC
length: 13; D: NA; size: NA; J: TRBJ1-3; V: TRBV14; CDR3: CASGDVGGNTIYF; DNA: TGTGCCAGCGGAGATGTTGGTGGAAACACCATATATTTT
length: 18; D: TRBD2; size: once; J: TRBJ2-4; V: TRBV7-9; CDR3: CASSLGASGIPGENIQYF; DNA: TGTGCCAGCAGCTTAGGGGCTAGCGGGATTCCGGGGGAAAACATTCAGTACTTC
length: 13; D: NA; size: NA; J: TRBJ1-5; V: TRBV6-1; CDR3: CATRGGGNQPQHF; DNA: TGTGCCACCCGGGGAGGCGGCAATCAGCCCCAGCATTTT
length: 14; D: NA; size: few; J: TRBJ2-2; V: TRBV19; CDR3: CASLTSGYTGELFF; DNA: TGTGCCAGTTTAACTTCAGGGTACACCGGGGAGCTGTTTTTT
length: 14; D: TRBD1; size: NA; J: TRBJ1-2; V: TRBV7-9; CDR3: CASSLGTGDYGYTF; DNA: TGTGCCAGCAGCTTAGGGACAGGGGACTATGGCTACACCTTC
length: 15; D: TRBD1; size: NA; J: TRBJ2-7; V: TRBV15; CDR3: CATSKATGSYYEQYF; DNA: TGTGCCACCAGCAAAGCGACAGGGTCCTACTACGAGCAGTACTTC
length: 14; D: TRBD2; size: NA; J: TRBJ2-7; V: TRBV4-1; CDR3: CASSRGGRAKRQYF; DNA: TGCGCCAGCAGCCGGGGGGGGAGGGCCAAAAGGCAGTACTTC
length: 15; D: NA; size: NA; J: TRBJ1-5; V: TRBV19; CDR3: CASSISGKSNQPQHF; DNA: TGTGCCAGTAGTATATCGGGGAAAAGCAATCAGCCCCAGCATTTT
length: 16; D: NA; size: NA; J: TRBJ1-4; V: TRBV7-2; CDR3: CASSLGSGRSNEKLFF; DNA: TGTGCCAGCAGCTTAGGGTCAGGCCGATCTAATGAAAAACTGTTTTTT
length: 12; D: TRBD2; size: NA; J: TRBJ2-1; V: TRBV6-1; CDR3: CASSGTSGRLFF; DNA: TGTGCCAGCAGTGGGACTAGCGGGAGACTTTTCTTC
length: 13; D: NA; size: NA; J: TRBJ1-1; V: TRBV5-5; CDR3: CASSLVGDTEAFF; DNA: TGTGCCAGCAGCTTGGTGGGAGACACTGAAGCTTTCTTT
length: 15; D: TRBD1; size: NA; J: TRBJ2-3; V: TRBV2; CDR3: CASSEWDRGPDTQYF; DNA: TGTGCCAGCAGCGAGTGGGACAGGGGACCAGATACGCAGTATTTT
length: 15; D: NA; size: NA; J: TRBJ2-1; V: TRBV27; CDR3: CASRGRSGRGNEQFF; DNA: TGTGCCAGCAGGGGGAGGTCAGGAAGGGGCAATGAGCAGTTCTTC
length: 16; D: TRBD2; size: NA; J: TRBJ2-3; V: TRBV7-9; CDR3: CASSPASGGGRDTQYF; DNA: TGTGCCAGCAGCCCTGCTAGCGGAGGAGGGAGAGATACGCAGTATTTT
length: 11; D: NA; size: NA; J: TRBJ2-1; V: TRBV29-1; CDR3: CSVRSVDEQFF; DNA: TGCAGCGTTCGGTCTGTGGATGAGCAGTTCTTC
length: 13; D: NA; size: NA; J: TRBJ2-3; V: TRBV2; CDR3: CASTPPSADTQYF; DNA: TGTGCCAGCACCCCGCCTAGCGCAGATACGCAGTATTTT
length: 14; D: NA; size: NA; J: TRBJ2-7; V: TRBV28; CDR3: CASRRSPAMNEQYF; DNA: TGTGCCAGCAGGCGTTCACCCGCTATGAACGAGCAGTACTTC